This record covers a single TCR beta chain. CDR1 SGHVS and CDR2 FNYEAQ come from the germline V gene. The CDR3 covers 16 residues. V shed 1 base, J shed 3 bases, and the junction held 3 bases outside the gene matches. This sample is part of a study of blood T cell repertoires in COVID-19. Study context: Italy, Spain and the United States were the sources of the convalescent and acute COVID-19 samples. Nucleic acid was either cDNA or gDNA, and it came from T cells, B-cell-depleted T cells, or PBMCs.

How the authors handled the data: Reference gene primer amplification gave nucleated cell count estimates. Profiling relied on immunoSEQ multiplex PCR, and the TCRdb table lists in-frame clones only, not all of them. Clone size and V and J calls were adopted from that table, with D and trimming inferred from the DNA. This sample has around 200,000 clones; over 70% occur once, and the top ten carry approximately 2.9%. The chain recombines TRBV7-6 with TRBJ2-7; 13 nucleotides line up with TRBD2. This TCR derives from a man aged 50 to 59 with active or convalescent COVID-19. The sample taken for sequencing was peripheral blood. The CDR3, as DNA: TGTGCCAGCAGCTTAGTAGGGACTAGCGGGGTCTACGAGCAGTACTTC. It codes for CASSLVGTSGVYEQYF.